This T cell receptor beta chain was found in a study of blood T cell repertoires in COVID-19 (dated by TCRdb to the early 2020s). Regarding the study in general: The collaborator samples originated in the United States, Italy and Spain and spanned the acute and convalescent phases of COVID-19. Where available, HLA class I and class II types were obtained from metadata supplied by the sample provider rather than from assay-based typing. The sample metadata nearly always contained a de-identified subject ID, COVID-19 status, age in years and sex. Samples came from the ongoing ImmuneRACE study (first 160 participants) plus 1,254 subjects from 6 global collaborators. The prospective study material was composed of cDNA or gDNA derived from T cells, B-cell-depleted T cells, or PBMCs. The repertoires were made available in a free public database intended to serve as a resource for research on the immune response to SARS-CoV-2. The dataset comprised deeply sampled blood TCRbeta repertoires from subjects exposed to, actively infected with, or recovered from COVID-19.

V is clipped by 11 bases and J by 0 bases, and the sequence between their germline boundaries is 8 bases long. Reading the germline V gene gives CDR1 MDHEN and CDR2 SYDVKM. The CDR3 goes from the cysteine to the phenylalanine over 12 residues. Of all the DNA, just the CDR3 is kept, 36 bases in frame from base 1. Note on this clone: Its antigen is still unknown. No base quality values were provided; no much bigger clone lies one nucleotide off.

The immunoSEQ Assay, a bias-controlled multiplex PCR, was used to amplify TCRbeta CDR3 regions from genomic DNA. In the source study's methods: The number of nucleated cells in each sample was estimated by amplification of reference gene primers within the assay. Sequence reads were collapsed and filtered to measure the absolute abundance of every unique TCRbeta CDR3 rearrangement. Productive Simpson clonality was computed per sample as the square root of Simpson's diversity index over productive rearrangements. Here the immuneACCESS table is served through TCRdb, limited to in-frame sequences with V and J called. Missing clones are a known gap in these copies; in checked studies unresolved V genes cover under half, and the rest lacks a known reason. V and J calls and clone size are those listed in that table; D and trimming were worked out from the DNA. This sample gives about 74,000 clones in total; around 88% of them show up just once. The ten largest clones capture more than 4.5% of the sample.

Each collaborating institution followed its own protocols to collect whole blood in K2EDTA tubes. For TCRbeta analysis, collaborators shipped samples as frozen whole blood, isolated PBMCs, or DNA extracted from either of those sample types. Here is what the overall study found, with its caveats: How much clinical and demographic metadata was included differed by source and by participant, and the metadata was provided uncurated.

Specimen: peripheral blood. The sequence was collected from a woman over 75 with acute or convalescent COVID-19. The chain uses TRBV28 and TRBJ1-5, with no reliable assignment of the D segment. CDR3 protein: CAYGGSNQPQHF. The DNA sequence is given as TGTGCCTACGGTGGTAGCAATCAGCCCCAGCATTTT.